This TCR beta chain was retrieved from a study of shared clonotypes between healthy human individuals. Overall study findings and caveats: The low donor count limited represented genetic and exposure-history diversity. Clonotype sharing among donors was expected to depend on sequencing depth. In a few donors, around 5.5% of naive CD4 clonotypes appeared in common.

Trimming took off 4 bases at V and 8 bases at J, with 23 bases between the two ends. Germline V gene sequence: CDR1 LNHNV, CDR2 YYDKDF (reference sequence). The CDR3 sequence is 16 residues long. Clones were read by immunoSEQ multiplex PCR, and TCRdb kept only the in-frame ones, dropping some. The table has about 980,000 clones, around 80% seen once. For this clone: Its antigen is unknown.

The sequence came from a man younger than 35 in good health. The sample comprised memory CD4+ T cells sorted from blood. Noted subset: CD45RA-negative fraction. The chain uses TRBV15 and TRBJ1-2, with D perhaps matching TRBD1 (6 bases). This chain's CDR3 is CATSNLGQRGAGGYTF. CDR3 in DNA: TGTGCCACCAGCAACTTAGGACAGCGAGGTGCAGGCGGCTACACCTTC. The variable domain in full, with the rest retrieved from reference TRBV15 and TRBJ1-2, is DAMVIQNPRYQVTQFGKPVTLSCSQTLNHNVMYWYQQKSSQAPKLLFHYYDKDFNNEADTPDNFQSRRPNTSFCFLDIRSPGLGDTAMYLCATSNLGQRGAGGYTFGSGTRLTVV.